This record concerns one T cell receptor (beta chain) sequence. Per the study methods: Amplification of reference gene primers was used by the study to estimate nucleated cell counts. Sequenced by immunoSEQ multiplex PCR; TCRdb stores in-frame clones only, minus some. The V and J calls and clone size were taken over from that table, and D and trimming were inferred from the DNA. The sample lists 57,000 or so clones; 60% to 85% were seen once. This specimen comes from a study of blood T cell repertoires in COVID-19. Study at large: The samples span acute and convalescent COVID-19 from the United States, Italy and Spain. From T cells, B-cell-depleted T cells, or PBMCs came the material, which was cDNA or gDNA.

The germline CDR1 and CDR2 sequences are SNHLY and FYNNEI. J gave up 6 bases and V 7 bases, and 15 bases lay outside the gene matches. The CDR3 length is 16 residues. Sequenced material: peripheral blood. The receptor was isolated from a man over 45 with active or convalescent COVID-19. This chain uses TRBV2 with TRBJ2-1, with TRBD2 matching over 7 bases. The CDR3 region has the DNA TGTGCCAGCACCGATACCCGGACTAGTAGGGGCAATGAGCAGTTCTTC. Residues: CASTDTRTSRGNEQFF. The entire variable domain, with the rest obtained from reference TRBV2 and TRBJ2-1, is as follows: EPEVTQTPSHQVTQMGQEVILRCVPISNHLYFYWYRQILGQKVEFLVSFYNNEISEKSEIFDDQFSVERPDGSNFTLKIRSTKLEDSAMYFCASTDTRTSRGNEQFFGPGTRLTVL.